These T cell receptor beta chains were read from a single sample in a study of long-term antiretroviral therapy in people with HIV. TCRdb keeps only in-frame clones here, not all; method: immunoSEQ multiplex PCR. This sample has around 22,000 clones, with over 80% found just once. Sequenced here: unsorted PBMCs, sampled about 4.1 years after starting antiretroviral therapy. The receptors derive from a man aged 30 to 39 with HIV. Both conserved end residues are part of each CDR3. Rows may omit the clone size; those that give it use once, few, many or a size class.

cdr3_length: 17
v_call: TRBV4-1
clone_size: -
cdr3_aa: CASSQEWPLPPGNEQFF

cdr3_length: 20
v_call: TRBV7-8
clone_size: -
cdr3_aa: CASSPRRVFRGYGGSTEAFF

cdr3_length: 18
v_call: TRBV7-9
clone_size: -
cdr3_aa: CASRPTSGGASITGELFF

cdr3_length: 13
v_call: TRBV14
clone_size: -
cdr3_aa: CASRTTGRDTQYF

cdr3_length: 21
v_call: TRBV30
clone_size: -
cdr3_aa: CAWSTYGGGLAGVQTPYEQYF

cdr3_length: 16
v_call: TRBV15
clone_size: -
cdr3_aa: CATSRDPGASNQPQHF

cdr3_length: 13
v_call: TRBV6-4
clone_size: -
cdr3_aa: CASSDSTGGGYTF

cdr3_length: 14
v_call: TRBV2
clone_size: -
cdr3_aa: CASSEGQGSYEQYF

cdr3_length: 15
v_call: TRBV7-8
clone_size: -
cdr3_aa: CASADTGTSTDTQYF

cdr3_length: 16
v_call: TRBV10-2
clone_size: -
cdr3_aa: CASSDRKLEYTGELFF

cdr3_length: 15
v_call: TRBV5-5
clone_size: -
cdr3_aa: CASSTGGARFETQYF

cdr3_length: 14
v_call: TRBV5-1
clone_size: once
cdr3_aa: CASSLVGGDTEAFF

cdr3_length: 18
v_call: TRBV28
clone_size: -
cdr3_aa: CASSLVGLAGGGRETQYF

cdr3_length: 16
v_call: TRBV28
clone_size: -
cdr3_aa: CASSFVAGDAYNEQFF

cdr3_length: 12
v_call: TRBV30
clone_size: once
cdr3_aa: CAWGAGGVEAFF

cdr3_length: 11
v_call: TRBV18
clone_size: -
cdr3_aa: CASSRGREQFF

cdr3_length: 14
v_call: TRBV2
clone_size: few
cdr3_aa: CASTPDARAYGYTF

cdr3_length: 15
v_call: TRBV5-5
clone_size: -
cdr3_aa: CASSSPGQGWDEQYF

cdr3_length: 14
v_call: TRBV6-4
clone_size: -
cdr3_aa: CASSDGTGGTEAFF

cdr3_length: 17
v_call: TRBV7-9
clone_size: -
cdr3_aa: CASSLGLRGVFNYGYTF

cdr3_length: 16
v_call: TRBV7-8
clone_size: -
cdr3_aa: CASSYLEISSYNEQFF

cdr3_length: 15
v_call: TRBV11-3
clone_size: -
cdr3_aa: CASSLKTSGSREQFF

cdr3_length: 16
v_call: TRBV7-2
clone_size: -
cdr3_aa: CASSPLNFLSGYGYTF